The text below deals with one T cell receptor beta chain. The data stem from a study of radiation and T cells in renal cell carcinoma. CDR1 SNHLY and CDR2 FYNNEI come from the germline V gene. The CDR3 covers 11 residues. V lost 7 bases to trimming and J lost 3 bases, with 7 bases between them. Documented time point: baseline pretreatment blood. Treatment in this sample: 15 Gy SBRT to primary tumor, nephrectomy 4 weeks later. After SBRT, blood was collected at 2 and 4 weeks, plus baseline. Method: immunoSEQ multiplex PCR; TCRdb's copy keeps in-frame clones and lacks some. The sample lists approximately 140,000 clones; around 78% were seen once.

The sequencing here drew on blood, taken from a patient whose treatment included radiotherapy and nephrectomy. The rearrangement links TRBV2 to TRBJ2-7; TRBD1 might be the D (6 bases). The TCR originated in a woman in her fifties or sixties with renal cell carcinoma. CDR3 nucleotide sequence: TGTGCCAGCACAGGGGACTACGAGCAGTACTTC. Its protein is CASTGDYEQYF.